Listed below are T cell receptor beta chains from one sample, sequenced in a study of T cells in Graves' hyperthyroidism and ophthalmopathy. MiXCR, applied by TCRdb to the multiplex PCR reads, yields one record per CDR3 protein. Among some 460,000 distinct CDR3 sequences listed, about a sixth were seen once. The sequencing sample was made of blood. The receptors come from a woman under 30 with Graves' hyperthyroidism. CDR3s include the opening cysteine and the closing phenylalanine or tryptophan. The D gene is left open where the match is weak. A row's size may be missing; if present it is once, few, many or a size class.

cdr3_nt: TGTGCCAGCAGCGAGACAGGAATAGGGGAGCTGTTTTTT
cdr3_aa: CASSETGIGELFF
j_call: TRBJ2-2
v_call: TRBV11-2
clone_size: many
d_call: NA

cdr3_nt: TGCGCCAGCAGCCAAGATTCCAAGGGAAGGGCTGAAGCTTTCTTT
cdr3_aa: CASSQDSKGRAEAFF
j_call: TRBJ1-1
v_call: TRBV4-1
clone_size: NA
d_call: NA

cdr3_nt: TGCGTCGGACGGGGGGGGGTTGAGCAGTTCTTC
cdr3_aa: CVGRGGVEQFF
j_call: TRBJ2-1
v_call: TRBV20-1
clone_size: many
d_call: TRBD2

cdr3_nt: TGTGCCACCAGTGATTTGCGCACTTACAATGAGCAGTTCTTC
cdr3_aa: CATSDLRTYNEQFF
j_call: TRBJ2-1
v_call: TRBV24-1
clone_size: few
d_call: NA

cdr3_nt: TGTGCCAGCAGTGAGGAGGGACCCTACGAGCAGTACTTC
cdr3_aa: CASSEEGPYEQYF
j_call: TRBJ2-7
v_call: TRBV2
clone_size: many
d_call: NA

cdr3_nt: TGCGCCAGCGCCCAGGGGACAGAGTATCAGCCCCAGCATTTT
cdr3_aa: CASAQGTEYQPQHF
j_call: TRBJ1-5
v_call: TRBV5-1
clone_size: many
d_call: TRBD1

cdr3_nt: TGTGCCAGCAACATAGGAGCGGGAGGGTACAATGAGCAGTTCTTC
cdr3_aa: CASNIGAGGYNEQFF
j_call: TRBJ2-1
v_call: TRBV7-2
clone_size: many
d_call: TRBD2

cdr3_nt: TGTGCCAGCAGCTTAAACCCGGATTCTAGCACAGATACGCAGTATTTT
cdr3_aa: CASSLNPDSSTDTQYF
j_call: TRBJ2-3
v_call: TRBV7-9
clone_size: many
d_call: NA

cdr3_nt: TGTGCCAGCAGTTTAGGACACCGACAGACTTACTTCAGTTGGCCTGAAAAACTGTTTTTT
cdr3_aa: CASSLGHRQTYFSWPEKLFF
j_call: TRBJ1-4
v_call: TRBV12-3/TRBV12-4
clone_size: many
d_call: NA

cdr3_nt: TGTGCCAGCAGGGTCTCGGCAGGGGGCTTTCAGCCCCAGCATTTT
cdr3_aa: CASRVSAGGFQPQHF
j_call: TRBJ1-5
v_call: TRBV6-1
clone_size: many
d_call: TRBD1

cdr3_nt: TGTGCCAGCAGTGTAGGGACTAGCGGGAGGACGGAGACCCAGTACTTC
cdr3_aa: CASSVGTSGRTETQYF
j_call: TRBJ2-5
v_call: TRBV9
clone_size: many
d_call: TRBD2

cdr3_nt: TGTGCCAGCAGCATCTCGGGGGGCCCTGAAGCTTTCTTT
cdr3_aa: CASSISGGPEAFF
j_call: TRBJ1-1
v_call: TRBV9
clone_size: few
d_call: NA

cdr3_nt: TGTGCCAGCAGCACCCGACTAGCGGGATTCAATGAGCAGTTCTTC
cdr3_aa: CASSTRLAGFNEQFF
j_call: TRBJ2-1
v_call: TRBV7-3
clone_size: NA
d_call: TRBD2

cdr3_nt: TGTGCCAGTAGTATCGCCGGGACTAGCGGGAGTGTAGATACGCAGTATTTT
cdr3_aa: CASSIAGTSGSVDTQYF
j_call: TRBJ2-3
v_call: TRBV19
clone_size: many
d_call: TRBD2

cdr3_nt: TGTGCCAGCAGCCAACGGACAGGGGTTGTAAACACCATATATTTT
cdr3_aa: CASSQRTGVVNTIYF
j_call: TRBJ1-3
v_call: TRBV12-3/TRBV12-4
clone_size: many
d_call: TRBD1

cdr3_nt: TGCAGTGCTAGCGGGGCCACTAGCACAGATACGCAGTATTTT
cdr3_aa: CSASGATSTDTQYF
j_call: TRBJ2-3
v_call: TRBV20-1
clone_size: few
d_call: NA

cdr3_nt: TGTGCCAGCGGGCTGGCGGGGGGGCCAACAGATACGCAGTATTTT
cdr3_aa: CASGLAGGPTDTQYF
j_call: TRBJ2-3
v_call: TRBV7-9
clone_size: many
d_call: TRBD2

cdr3_nt: TGCGCCAGCCCAAGAATCCCCTCTAGCGGGGGACTAACCGAGACCCAGTACTTC
cdr3_aa: CASPRIPSSGGLTETQYF
j_call: TRBJ2-5
v_call: TRBV10-1
clone_size: NA
d_call: TRBD2

cdr3_nt: TGTGCCAGCAGTTTAGAGCCAGGGATCTACGAGCAGTACTTC
cdr3_aa: CASSLEPGIYEQYF
j_call: TRBJ2-7
v_call: TRBV27
clone_size: many
d_call: NA

cdr3_nt: TGTGCCAGCAGTTCCAGCACCGTACGGAGTGGCTACACCTTC
cdr3_aa: CASSSSTVRSGYTF
j_call: TRBJ1-2
v_call: TRBV6-1
clone_size: many
d_call: NA

cdr3_nt: TGTGCCAGCAGTCCAGGGGTTGGCGAGCAGTACTTC
cdr3_aa: CASSPGVGEQYF
j_call: TRBJ2-7
v_call: TRBV28
clone_size: many
d_call: NA

cdr3_nt: TGTGCCAGCAGGATGAGCTCTGGGGCCAACGTCCTGACTTTC
cdr3_aa: CASRMSSGANVLTF
j_call: TRBJ2-6
v_call: TRBV27
clone_size: NA
d_call: NA

cdr3_nt: TGTGCCAGCAGCGTAGGGCTAGCCAAAAACATTCAGTACTTC
cdr3_aa: CASSVGLAKNIQYF
j_call: TRBJ2-4
v_call: TRBV7-9
clone_size: many
d_call: NA

cdr3_nt: TGTGCCACCAGCACCCGTACAGGGGGCGGGGAGACCCAGTACTTC
cdr3_aa: CATSTRTGGGETQYF
j_call: TRBJ2-5
v_call: TRBV15
clone_size: many
d_call: TRBD1

cdr3_nt: TGTGCCACCAGTGATCCACGGACAGGGTTAGAGACCCAGTACTTC
cdr3_aa: CATSDPRTGLETQYF
j_call: TRBJ2-5
v_call: TRBV24-1
clone_size: many
d_call: TRBD1

cdr3_nt: TGTGCCATCAGTGAGTACGGGTTGAACACTGAAGCTTTCTTT
cdr3_aa: CAISEYGLNTEAFF
j_call: TRBJ1-1
v_call: TRBV10-3
clone_size: NA
d_call: NA

cdr3_nt: TGCAGTGCTAGGGCGGGGGACCCGGGGTTCTTC
cdr3_aa: CSARAGDPGFF
j_call: TRBJ2-1
v_call: TRBV20-1
clone_size: NA
d_call: TRBD2

cdr3_nt: TGTGCCAGCAGCCCGACAGGCGGGGATAGCACAGATACGCAGTATTTT
cdr3_aa: CASSPTGGDSTDTQYF
j_call: TRBJ2-3
v_call: TRBV13
clone_size: NA
d_call: NA

cdr3_nt: TGTGCCGGTAGTTTGGGGGTGAACACTGAAGCTTTCTTT
cdr3_aa: CAGSLGVNTEAFF
j_call: TRBJ1-1
v_call: TRBV6-1
clone_size: few
d_call: NA

cdr3_nt: TGCGGTGCCCAATCCGAATTCAACTATGGCTACACCTTC
cdr3_aa: CGAQSEFNYGYTF
j_call: TRBJ1-2
v_call: TRBV20-1
clone_size: few
d_call: NA

cdr3_nt: TGTGCCAGCAGTTTGGACGCGTCTGAGACCCAGTACTTC
cdr3_aa: CASSLDASETQYF
j_call: TRBJ2-5
v_call: TRBV12-3/TRBV12-4
clone_size: many
d_call: NA

cdr3_nt: TGTGCCAGCAGTGAAAACAGGGGGTTGTACACCTTC
cdr3_aa: CASSENRGLYTF
j_call: TRBJ1-2
v_call: TRBV2
clone_size: NA
d_call: TRBD1

cdr3_nt: TGTGCCAGCAGCGCCGCTACCGGGACAGGGAATGAAAAACTGTTTTTT
cdr3_aa: CASSAATGTGNEKLFF
j_call: TRBJ1-4
v_call: TRBV13
clone_size: NA
d_call: TRBD1

cdr3_nt: TGTGCCAGCGGGGGACACCTGGACACCGGGGAGCTGTTTTTT
cdr3_aa: CASGGHLDTGELFF
j_call: TRBJ2-2
v_call: TRBV25-1
clone_size: NA
d_call: NA

cdr3_nt: TGTGCCAGTAGCCCTAACCACGTAACGTTGCGCGCTTTCTTT
cdr3_aa: CASSPNHVTLRAFF
j_call: TRBJ1-1
v_call: TRBV19
clone_size: many
d_call: NA

cdr3_nt: TGTGCCAGCAGTTTAAGTGCGGTTAGCACAGATATGCAGTATTTT
cdr3_aa: CASSLSAVSTDMQYF
j_call: TRBJ2-3
v_call: TRBV14
clone_size: few
d_call: NA

cdr3_nt: TGTGCCAGCTCCCGACACCTCCAAGAGACCCAGTACTTC
cdr3_aa: CASSRHLQETQYF
j_call: TRBJ2-5
v_call: TRBV18
clone_size: few
d_call: NA

cdr3_nt: TGTGCCAGCAGCCCCGAAAACACAGATACGCAGTATTTT
cdr3_aa: CASSPENTDTQYF
j_call: TRBJ2-3
v_call: TRBV7-3
clone_size: many
d_call: NA

cdr3_nt: TGCAGTGCAGGTCGGACTAGCGGAGGGGACAATGAGCAGTTCTTC
cdr3_aa: CSAGRTSGGDNEQFF
j_call: TRBJ2-1
v_call: TRBV20-1
clone_size: many
d_call: TRBD2

cdr3_nt: TGTGCCAGTAGTATAAAGGGGTTTGGAGCCAAAAACATTCAGTACTTC
cdr3_aa: CASSIKGFGAKNIQYF
j_call: TRBJ2-4
v_call: TRBV19
clone_size: NA
d_call: NA

cdr3_nt: TGTGCCACCAGTGACGGGGACAGGAGCACTAACTATGGCTACACCTTC
cdr3_aa: CATSDGDRSTNYGYTF
j_call: TRBJ1-2
v_call: TRBV24-1
clone_size: NA
d_call: TRBD1

cdr3_nt: TGCGCCAGCAGTGAGTCAGGGGTTCGATCACCCCTCCACTTT
cdr3_aa: CASSESGVRSPLHF
j_call: TRBJ1-6
v_call: TRBV10-1
clone_size: many
d_call: NA

cdr3_nt: TGTGCCAGTAGTATTGCCGAGAGCACTGAAGCTTTCTTT
cdr3_aa: CASSIAESTEAFF
j_call: TRBJ1-1
v_call: TRBV19
clone_size: many
d_call: NA

cdr3_nt: TGCGCTATACAGGGCTTCCTCTCCTACGAGCAGTACTTC
cdr3_aa: CAIQGFLSYEQYF
j_call: TRBJ2-7
v_call: TRBV20-1
clone_size: few
d_call: NA

cdr3_nt: TGCGCCAGCCAGCTAGGACTAGCGGGAGACGGGAGTCCCCACGAGCAGTACTTC
cdr3_aa: CASQLGLAGDGSPHEQYF
j_call: TRBJ2-7
v_call: TRBV5-1
clone_size: NA
d_call: TRBD2

cdr3_nt: TGTGCCAGCAGCTTCAAGGGTGCCAATGAGCAGTTCTTC
cdr3_aa: CASSFKGANEQFF
j_call: TRBJ2-1
v_call: TRBV7-9
clone_size: NA
d_call: NA

cdr3_nt: TGTGCCAGCCGCAAGGGGCGTGAAAAACTGTTTTTT
cdr3_aa: CASRKGREKLFF
j_call: TRBJ1-4
v_call: TRBV12-3/TRBV12-4
clone_size: many
d_call: NA

cdr3_nt: TGTGCCAGCAGCCAAGGGGACAGGGGTAATTCACCCCTCCACTTT
cdr3_aa: CASSQGDRGNSPLHF
j_call: TRBJ1-6
v_call: TRBV3-1
clone_size: many
d_call: TRBD1

cdr3_nt: TGCAGCGTTGAAGATCATGGGGACAGCCCCACAGATACGCAGTATTTT
cdr3_aa: CSVEDHGDSPTDTQYF
j_call: TRBJ2-3
v_call: TRBV29-1
clone_size: few
d_call: TRBD1